These 23 T cell receptor beta chains were all obtained from the same sample, sequenced in a study of T cells in Graves' hyperthyroidism and ophthalmopathy (dated by TCRdb to 2018 to 2020). Libraries were made using multiplex PCR. The data were produced on an Illumina HiSeq 2000. The TCR beta CDR3 regions were amplified from RNA transcripts. For the first round of RT-PCR on the TCR CDR3, the HTBI primer set was used together with the Qiagen OneStep RT-PCR kit. Through fastp at Q25 and MiXCR, TCRdb rebuilt clones from the public reads, retaining in-frame beta chains. One record per CDR3 amino acid sequence lists the most common genes and DNA. The sample table holds some 770,000 distinct CDR3 sequences, of which about 15% were seen once. Approximately 8% of the sample comes from the top ten. The sample was blood. Receptors originate from a man between 18 and 29 years old with Graves' hyperthyroidism.

In this sample, this clonotype turned up many times. The genes are TRBV10-3 and TRBJ1-1, with a tentative D call TRBD1 (5 bases). With 6 bases removed from V and 4 bases from J, the gap between germline ends came to 6 bases. CDR1 is ENHRY and CDR2 is SYGVKD in the germline V gene. The CDR3 contains 11 residues. The CDR3 protein is CAIRGGTEAFF. CDR3 DNA sequence: TGTGCCATCAGGGGGGGCACTGAAGCTTTCTTT.

In this sample, this clonotype turned up many times. The chain links TRBV12-5 to TRBJ2-1; TRBD1 is a possible D gene (5 bases). CDR3 length: 16 amino acids. Germline V gene sequence: CDR1 LGHNT, CDR2 FRNRAP. The V gene lost 3 bases and the J gene lost 1 base, with 13 bases spanning the gap. The CDR3 DNA is TGTGCTAGTGGTTTCAACCCACAGGTTTCCTACAATGAGCAGTTCTTC. This encodes CASGFNPQVSYNEQFF.

This clonotype was seen a handful of times. The rearrangement links TRBV19 to TRBJ2-1, with TRBD2 identical over 7 bases. The CDR3 spans 12 residues. CDR1 LNHDA and CDR2 SQIVND come from the germline V gene (reference sequence). The ends lost 5 bases at V and 8 bases at J; junction bases unmatched: 3. The chain's CDR3 is CASSLGLHEQFF. For the CDR3, the DNA is TGTGCCAGTAGTCTGGGACTACATGAGCAGTTCTTC. Full variable domain (outside the CDR3, taken from reference TRBV19 and TRBJ2-1): DGGITQSPKYLFRKEGQNVTLSCEQNLNHDAMYWYRQDPGQGLRLIYYSQIVNDFQKGDIAEGYSVSREKKESFPLTVTSAQKNPTAFYLCASSLGLHEQFFGPGTRLTVL.

This clonotype was recorded many times. V is TRBV19 and J is TRBJ2-7; 8 bases fit TRBD1. With V trimmed by 11 bases and J by 4 bases, 7 bases remained unmatched. CDR3 length equals 12 residues. CDR1 is LNHDA and CDR2 is SQIVND in the germline V gene (reference sequence). The chain's CDR3 is CAGGQGSYEQYF. CDR3 nucleotides: TGTGCCGGCGGACAGGGTTCGTACGAGCAGTACTTC.

There are a few counts of this clonotype. This chain joins TRBV7-9 and TRBJ1-1, with D perhaps TRBD1 (6 bases). The germline V and J ends were trimmed by 6 bases and 4 bases, with 15 bases remaining between them. The CDR3 spans 14 residues. Germline V gene lookup returns CDR1 SEHNR and CDR2 FQNEAQ (reference sequence). DNA for the CDR3: TGTGCCAGCAGTTCAACCAGGGGTTCCACTGAAGCTTTCTTT. Translation: CASSSTRGSTEAFF.

The chain links TRBV27 to TRBJ2-5; 7 bases are shared with TRBD1. The trim removed 5 bases at V and 1 base at J, leaving 4 bases unmatched. Germline assignment: CDR1 MNHEY and CDR2 SMNVEV (reference sequence). The CDR3 is made up of 14 amino acids. CDR3 residues: CASSTRTGQETQYF. CDR3 DNA: TGTGCCAGCAGTACAAGGACAGGCCAAGAGACCCAGTACTTC.

This clonotype was found many times. The chain joins TRBV6-1 to TRBJ2-3, with 12 bases identical to TRBD2. The length of the CDR3 is 14 residues. The V gene end was trimmed by 9 bases and the J gene end by 5 bases; junction bases not matched to a gene: 6. Looked up from germline, CDR1 is MNHNS and CDR2 is SASEGT. CDR3 DNA sequence: TGTGCCAGTTCAACTAGCGGGAGGTTAGATACGCAGTATTTT. Amino acids: CASSTSGRLDTQYF.

This clonotype has a count of ten or more. V gene TRBV15 combines with J gene TRBJ2-7, with 10 bases that match TRBD2. The CDR3 runs 17 residues. Germline CDR1 reads LNHNV; CDR2 reads YYDKDF (reference sequence). V lost 1 base and J lost 2; bases outside the gene matches: 8. CDR3 bases: TGTGCCACCAGCAGAGGGGTACTAGCGGGAACTACCTACGAGCAGTACTTC. This translates into CATSRGVLAGTTYEQYF.

This clonotype was recorded at least ten times. The rearrangement uses TRBV28 and TRBJ2-2; D might be TRBD2 (5 bases). The CDR3 has 20 amino acids. CDR1 is MDHEN, CDR2 SYDVKM, per germline. The germline V and J ends were trimmed by 7 bases and 1 base, with 28 bases remaining between them. The chain's CDR3 is CASNLSSGQDFSLNTGELFF. The CDR3 nucleotides read TGTGCCAGCAACCTTTCCAGCGGTCAGGACTTTTCCTTGAACACCGGGGAGCTGTTTTTT.

This clonotype has a count of ten or more. This rearrangement joins TRBV20-1 to TRBJ2-3; D uncertain. Germline V CDR1 and CDR2: DFQATT, SNEGSKA (reference sequence). CDR3 size: 14 residues. Trimming removed 1 base from V and 2 bases from J, with 10 bases in between. The DNA for the CDR3 is TGCAGTGCTAGAGCCCCGTTGGACACAGATACGCAGTATTTT. It codes for CSARAPLDTDTQYF.

This clonotype was detected ten times or more. This sequence joins TRBV2 and TRBJ1-4, with D unclear. Germline CDR1 and CDR2: SNHLY and FYNNEI. This CDR3 region has 12 residues. V was cut by 7 bases and J by 4 bases, with 7 bases left in between. CDR3 loop: CASKQINEKLFF. CDR3 in DNA: TGTGCCAGCAAGCAAATTAATGAAAAACTGTTTTTT. Combining the CDR3 with reference TRBV2 and TRBJ1-4 gives the whole variable domain EPEVTQTPSHQVTQMGQEVILRCVPISNHLYFYWYRQILGQKVEFLVSFYNNEISEKSEIFDDQFSVERPDGSNFTLKIRSTKLEDSAMYFCASKQINEKLFFGSGTQLSVL.

This clonotype was observed many times. This rearrangement joins TRBV3-1 to TRBJ2-1; 8 bases are shared with TRBD2. Looked up from germline, CDR1 is LGHDT and CDR2 is YNNKEL (reference sequence). Trimming took 1 base from V and 7 from J; bases not matched to a gene: 6. CDR3 length: 15 residues. The CDR3 bases are TGTGCCAGCAGCCAAGTCCCCGGGAGGGGGAATGAGCAGTTCTTC. Protein sequence: CASSQVPGRGNEQFF.

This clonotype was detected many times. The rearrangement links TRBV19 to TRBJ1-5; D unclear. Trimming left V 3 bases short and J 5 bases short, with 8 bases between. The CDR3 runs 13 residues. Looked up from germline, CDR1 is LNHDA and CDR2 is SQIVND (reference sequence). The CDR3 region is CASSIPGDQPQHF. Here the CDR3 DNA reads TGTGCCAGTAGTATTCCCGGGGATCAGCCCCAGCATTTT. Based on the CDR3 plus reference TRBV19 and TRBJ1-5, the full variable domain is DGGITQSPKYLFRKEGQNVTLSCEQNLNHDAMYWYRQDPGQGLRLIYYSQIVNDFQKGDIAEGYSVSREKKESFPLTVTSAQKNPTAFYLCASSIPGDQPQHFGDGTRLSIL.

This chain links TRBV29-1 with TRBJ1-2; TRBD1 agrees at 8 bases. J gave up 8 bases and V 6 bases, and 11 bases lay outside the gene matches. The CDR3 is 13 residues long. Looked up from germline, CDR1 is SQVTM and CDR2 is ANQGSEA. In nucleotides, the CDR3 is TGCAGCGTCGAGTGGACAGGGATGGGCGGCTACACCTTC. It translates to CSVEWTGMGGYTF.

The rearrangement joins TRBV4-3 to TRBJ1-2, with 7 bases matching TRBD1. CDR1 LGHNA and CDR2 YSLEER come from the germline V gene. The J segment lost 6 bases and the V segment lost 0 bases, leaving 4 bases of the junction unmatched. This CDR3 comprises 14 residues. CDR3 residues: CASSQDWQGDGYTF. The CDR3 DNA is TGCGCCAGCAGCCAAGATTGGCAGGGGGATGGCTACACCTTC.

This clonotype was seen many times. The chain combines TRBV5-5 with TRBJ1-6; D gene uncertain. Deletions cut 1 base from V and 11 bases from J, with 13 bases between. The CDR3 extends over 14 amino acids. The germline CDR1 and CDR2 sequences are SGHKS and YYEKEE (reference sequence). CDR3 sequence (DNA): TGTGCCAGCAGCTTGATTGAGCCCGCCCCACCCCTCCACTTT. Its protein product is CASSLIEPAPPLHF.

The table lists this clonotype with a few counts. The CDR3 is CASSLAAPGSNYEQYF. DNA for the CDR3: TGCGCCAGCAGCCTGGCCGCGCCAGGGAGTAACTACGAGCAGTACTTC. This rearrangement joins TRBV4-1 to TRBJ2-7; either TRBD1 or TRBD2 may supply D (5 bases each). The ends were cut back, 4 bases at V and 3 bases at J, with 19 bases in the middle. CDR3 size: 16 residues. Germline values: CDR1 MGHRA, CDR2 YSYEKL.

In its sample, this clonotype was seen a few times. The chain recombines TRBV29-1 with TRBJ2-2, with unresolved D. The CDR3 loop spans 17 amino acids. Germline CDR1 SQVTM, CDR2 ANQGSEA. The germline V and J ends were trimmed by 0 bases and 2 bases, with 16 bases remaining between them. In nucleotides, the CDR3 is TGCAGCGTTGAAGACCCCAGCGCAGAAATAAACACCGGGGAGCTGTTTTTT. It yields the protein CSVEDPSAEINTGELFF.

Remarks on this clonotype: This may be a read error: a much more frequent sequence differs by one nucleotide. Here the CDR3 DNA reads TGTGCCAGCAGTCCATCCCCGGGACGGGTATACAATGAGCAGTTCTTC. Its protein is CASSPSPGRVYNEQFF. The chain combines TRBV27 with TRBJ2-1; D may be TRBD1 or TRBD2 (5 bases each). CDR1 and CDR2 from the germline V gene are MNHEY and SMNVEV (reference sequence). Trimming removed 5 bases at V and 4 bases at J, with 18 bases between. The CDR3 is 16 residues long.

At least ten counts were recorded for this clonotype. The chain employs TRBV18 and TRBJ2-1; no definite D call. Germline V CDR1 and CDR2: KGHSH, LQKENI. This CDR3 has 15 residues. Trimming cost V 3 bases and J 3 bases, with 12 bases left between them. This CDR3 reads CASSPNGLDYNEQFF. The CDR3 coding sequence is TGTGCCAGCTCACCTAATGGCCTAGACTACAATGAGCAGTTCTTC.

This clonotype was detected many times. This chain connects TRBV6-2 or TRBV6-3 to TRBJ1-5; D is possibly TRBD1 (6 bases). In germline, CDR1 is MNHEY, CDR2 SVGEGT. CDR3 length: 13 amino acids. V lost 2 bases to trimming and J lost 9 bases, with 11 bases between them. DNA of the CDR3: TGTGCCAGCAGTTACAACAGGGACTCGCCCCAGCATTTT. Amino acids: CASSYNRDSPQHF.

This clonotype was found many times. The chain combines TRBV27 with TRBJ2-1, with 10 bases fitting TRBD2. V shed 4 bases and J 0 bases; nucleotides not matched to a gene: 6. The CDR3 contains 17 residues. The germline V gene encodes CDR1 MNHEY and CDR2 SMNVEV (reference sequence). The CDR3 nucleotides read TGTGCCAGCAGTTCTATAGCGGGAGGCCTCTCCTACAATGAGCAGTTCTTC. Amino acid sequence: CASSSIAGGLSYNEQFF.

The sample holds a few counts of this clonotype. The chain has TRBV5-5 and TRBJ2-3, with D perhaps matching TRBD2 (6 bases). The germline V and J ends were trimmed by 0 bases and 0 bases, with 11 bases remaining between them. Germline CDR1 is SGHKS and CDR2 is YYEKEE (reference sequence). The CDR3 spans 16 residues. DNA for the CDR3: TGTGCCAGCAGCTTGGGCCTAGCGTATAGCACAGATACGCAGTATTTT. It encodes CASSLGLAYSTDTQYF.